A single T cell receptor beta chain is shown here with its context. Its antigen remains unknown. Collection of roughly 10 milliliters of peripheral blood was performed for each donor. The data derive from a study of blood T cells in healthy people across ages. Whole-study findings and limits: TCR beta diversity, measured per million T cells, fell in a roughly linear way with age.

It was with a sample-barcoded 5' primer and a J-beta primer mix that a second PCR of roughly 7 to 12 cycles was run. A template-switch adaptor that had 12 random nucleotides put a tag on each cDNA molecule. Every sample gave at least 3 million paired-end reads containing CDR3. TCRdb reprocessed the 5' RACE reads with MiXCR, giving one entry per CDR3 protein. Of 650,000 to 700,000 distinct CDR3 sequences listed, around 50% were seen once; the top ten hold less than 15%. Germline CDR1 reads MNHEY; CDR2 reads SVGAGI. This CDR3 is 16 amino acids long. V was clipped by 0 bases and J by 6 bases, with 15 bases between them.

The source of this sequence is an elderly woman in good health. Input material: blood. V is TRBV6-5 and J is TRBJ2-1; D gene uncertain. The CDR3 bases are TGTGCCAGCAGTTACTCGAGCCGACTCGCCTTCAATGAGCAGTTCTTC. Its translation: CASSYSSRLAFNEQFF.